These 21 T cell receptor beta chains were sequenced from one sample in a study of blood T cell repertoires in COVID-19. The table came from immunoSEQ multiplex PCR; TCRdb's copy has only in-frame clones and leaves some out. The sample lists around 220,000 clones, under 90% seen once, with approximately 4.8% in the top ten. The sample was peripheral blood. Receptors originate from a man aged 50-59 years with acute or convalescent COVID-19.

In its sample, this clone was seen once. The genes are TRBV6-5 and TRBJ2-7, with 9 bases identical to TRBD1. CDR3 size: 15 residues. With 6 bases clipped from V and 4 bases from J, the junction kept 10 bases outside the gene matches. Germline assignment: CDR1 MNHEY and CDR2 SVGAGI. The DNA for the CDR3 is TGTGCCAGCAGGCCACAGGGGGCGTCGTGGTACGAGCAGTACTTC. Its protein product is CASRPQGASWYEQYF.

The table lists this clone with a few counts. This chain connects TRBV12-3 or TRBV12-4 to TRBJ1-6; TRBD1 agrees at 8 bases. V gave up 6 bases and J gave up 5 bases; unmatched junction bases: 0. The CDR3 length is 13 residues. The CDR3 sequence is CASRGQDNSPLHF. CDR3 nucleotide sequence: TGTGCCAGCAGGGGACAGGATAATTCACCCCTCCACTTT.

The genes are TRBV7-9 and TRBJ2-7, with TRBD1 matching over 7 bases. CDR3 length equals 15 residues. Looked up from germline, CDR1 is SEHNR and CDR2 is FQNEAQ (reference sequence). V shed 0 bases and J 3 bases; nucleotides not matched to a gene: 5. CDR3 coding DNA: TGTGCCAGCAGCTTAGCGGGTCCAGGGGGCTACGAGCAGTACTTC. Its translation is CASSLAGPGGYEQYF.

This clone was detected once. The gene calls are TRBV23-1 and TRBJ1-5; weak D call: TRBD1 (6 bases). TRBV23-1 is treated as an ORF (open reading frame) with a function not yet certain. The CDR3 is 15 residues long. Trimming left V 4 bases short and J 7 bases short, with 17 bases between. This CDR3 reads CASSPPSGVGQPQHF. The CDR3 nucleotides read TGCGCCAGCAGTCCCCCGTCAGGGGTTGGGCAGCCCCAGCATTTT.

This clone was observed a single time. The chain employs TRBV3-1 (or the pseudogene TRBV3-2) and TRBJ2-2, with 10 nucleotides matching TRBD2. The germline CDR1 and CDR2 sequences are LGHDT and YNNKEL (reference sequence). The CDR3 spans 17 residues. The ends lost 4 bases at V and 0 bases at J; junction bases unmatched: 5. The CDR3 spells CASSLLAGAANTGELFF. The CDR3 region has the DNA TGTGCCAGCAGCCTTCTAGCGGGGGCCGCGAACACCGGGGAGCTGTTTTTT.

The chain couples TRBV29-1 to TRBJ2-7; 10 positions agree with TRBD2. This CDR3 region has 16 residues. Germline V gene data show CDR1 as SQVTM and CDR2 as ANQGSEA. The J segment lost 2 bases and the V segment lost 3 bases, leaving 10 bases of the junction unmatched. DNA for the CDR3: TGCAGCGTTGAGGGAAGTCCGGGACTAGCGCCCTACGAGCAGTACTTC. It encodes CSVEGSPGLAPYEQYF.

The chain is built from TRBV6-5 and TRBJ1-1, with D tentatively TRBD1 (5 bases). The CDR3 sequence is 13 residues long. Germline values: CDR1 MNHEY, CDR2 SVGAGI. V shed 10 bases and J shed 5 bases, with 17 bases lying between them. The CDR3 spells CATLGQGWTEAFF. The CDR3 nucleotides read TGTGCCACCCTGGGGCAGGGTTGGACTGAAGCTTTCTTT.

The chain employs TRBV7-9 and TRBJ2-1; 13 bases align to TRBD2. CDR1 and CDR2 (germline): SEHNR, FQNEAQ (reference sequence). J gave up 8 bases and V 3 bases, and 4 bases lay outside the gene matches. The CDR3 sequence is 15 residues long. The CDR3 DNA is TGTGCCAGCAGCTTCGGACTAGCGGGGGTTTATGAGCAGTTCTTC. As protein: CASSFGLAGVYEQFF.

This clone was seen once. This chain connects TRBV5-1 to TRBJ2-1; maybe TRBD1 (5 bases). The CDR3 length is 14 residues. Germline V CDR1 and CDR2: SGHRS, YFSETQ. Trimming removed 0 bases at V and 6 bases at J, with 10 bases between. DNA of the CDR3: TGCGCCAGCAGCTTGGGACAGACCACCAATGAGCAGTTCTTC. Amino acids: CASSLGQTTNEQFF.

The chain recombines TRBV6-6 with TRBJ2-1; 12 bases are shared with TRBD2. There are 20 residues in the CDR3. CDR1 is MNHNY, CDR2 SVGAGI, per germline (reference sequence). Germline trimming cut 6 bases from V and 0 bases from J; bases unmatched to any gene: 15. The CDR3 here is CASSRPPLAGGSLSYNEQFF. CDR3 nucleotide sequence: TGTGCCAGCAGCCGCCCCCCTCTAGCGGGGGGGTCCCTCTCCTACAATGAGCAGTTCTTC.

This clone was detected once. The chain recombines TRBV30 with TRBJ1-3; TRBD1 aligns across 7 bases. V shed 7 bases and J 1 base; nucleotides not matched to a gene: 16. The CDR3 length is 17 residues. Germline V gives CDR1 GTSNPN, CDR2 SVGIG (reference sequence). The CDR3 loop is CASDRVASRESGNTIYF. The CDR3 nucleotides are TGTGCCTCCGACAGGGTTGCATCTCGAGAGTCTGGAAACACCATATATTTT.

The chain combines TRBV6-5 with TRBJ1-3; 7 bases are a match to TRBD1. This CDR3 region has 14 residues. Germline V CDR1 and CDR2: MNHEY, SVGAGI. With 5 bases clipped from V and 0 bases from J, the junction kept 1 base outside the gene matches. The CDR3 DNA reads TGTGCCAGCAGTCACAGGGGCTCTGGAAACACCATATATTTT. Translation: CASSHRGSGNTIYF.

The chain links TRBV5-1 to TRBJ2-2; perhaps TRBD1 as D (5 bases). The germline V and J ends were trimmed by 4 bases and 1 base, with 8 bases remaining between them. Germline V gene data show CDR1 as SGHRS and CDR2 as YFSETQ. The CDR3 sequence is 14 residues long. The CDR3 region is CASSAQGNTGELFF. The CDR3 coding sequence is TGCGCCAGCAGCGCCCAGGGGAACACCGGGGAGCTGTTTTTT.

CDR3 DNA sequence: TGTGCCAGCAGCACCGGACAGGGGGCTGATGGCTACACCTTC. Its protein product is CASSTGQGADGYTF. The rearrangement uses TRBV7-3 and TRBJ1-2; 11 positions agree with TRBD1. The CDR3 is 14 residues long. With V trimmed by 5 bases and J by 6 bases, 5 bases remained unmatched. The germline CDR1 and CDR2 sequences are SGHTA and FQGTGA.

The rearrangement joins TRBV7-2 to TRBJ2-1; possible D gene TRBD1, 5 bases. The CDR3 sequence is 13 residues long. Trimming left V 6 bases short and J 9 bases short, with 15 bases between. Looked up from germline, CDR1 is SGHTA and CDR2 is FQGNSA. CDR3 residues: CASRSQGQSEQFF. CDR3 nucleotide sequence: TGTGCCAGCAGGAGTCAGGGCCAAAGTGAGCAGTTCTTC.

The chain carries TRBV2 and TRBJ1-2; 7 nucleotides align to TRBD1. The length of the CDR3 is 14 residues. Per the germline V gene, CDR1 is SNHLY and CDR2 is FYNNEI. Trimming removed 6 bases from V and 2 bases from J; junction bases left unmatched: 6. This CDR3 is CASSSDRVNYGYTF. Written as DNA, the CDR3 is TGTGCCAGCAGCTCCGACAGGGTGAACTATGGCTACACCTTC.

J is TRBJ1-3 and V is TRBV6-5; the D gene is possibly TRBD1 (6 bases). Per the germline V gene, CDR1 is MNHEY and CDR2 is SVGAGI. This CDR3 spans 13 amino acids. V lost 6 bases, J lost 1 base, and 7 bases lay in between. This CDR3 reads CASSDRSGNTIYF. CDR3 sequence (DNA): TGTGCCAGCAGCGACAGGTCTGGAAACACCATATATTTT.

This chain uses TRBV7-8 with TRBJ1-3; maybe TRBD1 (6 bases). Germline V gene lookup returns CDR1 SGHVS and CDR2 FQNEAQ. The CDR3 has 16 amino acids. With 0 bases removed from V and 1 base from J, the gap between germline ends came to 10 bases. The CDR3, as DNA: TGTGCCAGCAGCTTAGCCCGGACAGTATCTGGAAACACCATATATTTT. It yields the protein CASSLARTVSGNTIYF.

The chain recombines TRBV5-1 with TRBJ2-7, with TRBD1 as a possible D gene (7 bases). CDR1 is SGHRS and CDR2 is YFSETQ in the germline V gene. There are 15 residues in the CDR3. V was shortened by 3 bases and J by 3 bases, with 16 bases between the two germline ends. The CDR3 protein is CASSSRDRLVYEQYF. In DNA, the CDR3 is TGCGCCAGCAGCTCGAGGGACAGACTAGTCTACGAGCAGTACTTC.

The chain combines TRBV12-3 or TRBV12-4 with TRBJ1-2; D gene unclear. The CDR3 covers 12 residues. Trimming stripped 4 bases from V and 4 bases from J, with 7 bases between. The CDR3, as DNA: TGTGCCAGCAGTTATCGCGTCTATGGCTACACCTTC. Amino acid sequence: CASSYRVYGYTF.

V and J are TRBV14 and TRBJ1-2; the D gene is possibly TRBD1 (5 bases). Germline assignment: CDR1 SGHDN and CDR2 FVKESK. This CDR3 is 13 amino acids long. The V and J ends lost 0 bases and 8 bases respectively, with 10 bases between them. The CDR3 loop reads CASSQEAGRGYTF. The CDR3 nucleotides are TGTGCCAGCAGCCAAGAGGCAGGGCGGGGCTACACCTTC.